This is a list of T cell receptor beta chains from one sample in a study of blood T cells in healthy people across ages. TCRdb re-derived calls from the 5' RACE reads in MiXCR, one entry per CDR3 protein. The table includes about 680,000 distinct CDR3 sequences, around 45% detected once. The sample taken for sequencing was blood. All receptors derive from a woman aged 60 to 75 in good health. Both conserved end residues are part of each CDR3. The order of the fields is V gene, D gene, J gene, clone size, CDR3 protein, CDR3 DNA. A D gene is named only where the DNA matches it firmly. For some rows the clone size is stated as once, few or many, or as a class when expanded; others skip it.

V: TRBV21-1
D: NA
J: TRBJ2-7
size: NA
CDR3: CASSKAPGLAGKTSYEQYF
DNA: TGTGCCAGCAGCAAAGCCCCAGGACTAGCGGGAAAAACATCCTACGAGCAGTACTTC

V: TRBV6-5
D: TRBD2
J: TRBJ2-5
size: NA
CDR3: CASKKPSGRVYF
DNA: TGTGCCAGCAAAAAACCTAGCGGGAGAGTGTACTTC

V: TRBV20-1
D: NA
J: TRBJ2-7
size: few
CDR3: CSAGPPTGPYEQYF
DNA: TGCAGTGCAGGCCCGCCAACAGGGCCCTACGAGCAGTACTTC

V: TRBV9
D: NA
J: TRBJ1-1
size: NA
CDR3: CASSTQTTNTEAFF
DNA: TGTGCCAGCAGCACCCAGACAACGAACACTGAAGCTTTCTTT

V: TRBV20-1
D: NA
J: TRBJ1-1
size: NA
CDR3: CSARGGGGGNTEAFF
DNA: TGCAGTGCTAGAGGAGGGGGGGGAGGGAACACTGAAGCTTTCTTT

V: TRBV10-3
D: NA
J: TRBJ2-3
size: few
CDR3: CAISETPMDTQYF
DNA: TGTGCCATCAGTGAGACCCCCATGGATACGCAGTATTTT

V: TRBV29-1
D: TRBD2
J: TRBJ2-1
size: NA
CDR3: CSGTSSYNEQFF
DNA: TGCAGTGGGACTAGCTCCTACAATGAGCAGTTCTTC

V: TRBV11-2
D: NA
J: TRBJ2-5
size: NA
CDR3: CASSAPGYGQETQYF
DNA: TGTGCCAGCAGCGCCCCCGGGTATGGGCAAGAGACCCAGTACTTC

V: TRBV25-1
D: TRBD1
J: TRBJ1-5
size: few
CDR3: CASSGGRGLGQPQHF
DNA: TGTGCCAGCAGCGGAGGCAGGGGGTTGGGTCAGCCCCAGCATTTT

V: TRBV4-3
D: TRBD1
J: TRBJ2-5
size: few
CDR3: CASSHKQGAYETQYF
DNA: TGCGCCAGCAGCCACAAACAGGGGGCATATGAGACCCAGTACTTC